The rows below give T cell receptor beta chains drawn from one sample of a study of CD8 T cells in Susac syndrome. MiXCR, applied by TCRdb to the immunoSEQ multiplex PCR reads, yields one record per CDR3 protein. The top ten hold 0.1% of the sample, which has 240,000 or so distinct CDR3 sequences, 96% seen once. Sequencing was performed on CD4+ T cells from PBMCs. Receptors were obtained from a human donor with Susac syndrome. Each CDR3 is given with its conserved first and last residue. A D gene is named only where the DNA matches it firmly. Rows may omit the clone size; those that give it use once, few, many or a size class.

clone size,D gene,J gene,V gene,CDR3 DNA,CDR3 protein
.,TRBD1,TRBJ1-1,TRBV20-1,TGCAGTGCTAGTGGGACAGGGAGCGTCGGCACTGAAGCTTTCTTT,CSASGTGSVGTEAFF
.,.,TRBJ2-6,TRBV11-3,TGTGCCAGCAGCTTACATCCAGCTTCGGTAGAGGCTGGGGCCAACGTCCTGACTTTC,CASSLHPASVEAGANVLTF
.,TRBD1,TRBJ2-1,TRBV13,TGTGCCAGCAGCTTAGGGGACAGGGGTATCGATGAGCAGTTCTTC,CASSLGDRGIDEQFF
once,.,TRBJ2-1,TRBV5-1,TGCGCCAGCAGCCCGCAGGGGGGTCCCTACAATGAGCAGTTCTTC,CASSPQGGPYNEQFF
.,.,TRBJ2-5,TRBV28,TGTGCCTGCAATTCGCAAGAGACCCAGTACTTC,CACNSQETQYF
.,.,TRBJ1-4,TRBV2,TGTGCCAGCAGTGTATATGGGCAGGAGGGGAAACTGTTTTTT,CASSVYGQEGKLFF
.,.,TRBJ2-7,TRBV14,TGTGCCAGCAGCCGAAGTAACAGGGACGAGCAGTACTTC,CASSRSNRDEQYF
.,TRBD1,TRBJ1-2,TRBV7-3,TGTGCCAGCAGCTCCGCCGAGACAGGGAGCTATGGCTACACCTTC,CASSSAETGSYGYTF
.,.,TRBJ2-5,TRBV14,TGTGCCAGCAGCCAAAGGGGCCTTCGGGGGACCCAGTACTTC,CASSQRGLRGTQYF
once,TRBD1,TRBJ1-1,TRBV11-2,TGTGCCAGCAGCCCGCGGGACAGGGGCGCTTTCTTT,CASSPRDRGAFF
.,.,TRBJ2-5,TRBV6-5,TGTGCCAGCGGGGACTTGAGAGAGACCCAGTACTTC,CASGDLRETQYF
.,TRBD2,TRBJ2-3,TRBV7-9,TGTGCCAGCAGCTTAGATCCTGGAGGCGGGAGGGCCCCAGATACGCAGTATTTT,CASSLDPGGGRAPDTQYF
once,TRBD1,TRBJ2-7,TRBV7-2,TGTGCCAGCAGCTTTCGGACAGGGCGAAGCTCCTACGAGCAGTACTTC,CASSFRTGRSSYEQYF
once,TRBD2,TRBJ2-3,TRBV20-1,TGCAGTGGTAGCGGGGGGTTAGATACGCAGTATTTT,CSGSGGLDTQYF
.,.,TRBJ2-7,TRBV3-1,TGTGCCAGCAGCCAAGACGGCGGATTCTCCTACGAGCAGTACTTC,CASSQDGGFSYEQYF
.,.,TRBJ1-1,TRBV28,TGTGCCAGCAGTTTGGGACTCTCGGCGGCTTTCTTT,CASSLGLSAAFF
.,.,TRBJ2-5,TRBV7-2,TGTGCCAGCAGCTTAAGCAGGGTTCAGGAGACCCAGTACTTC,CASSLSRVQETQYF
few,.,TRBJ2-5,TRBV25-1,TGTGCCAGCAGTGATCGCCAAGAGACCCAGTACTTC,CASSDRQETQYF
.,.,TRBJ1-4,TRBV9,TGTGCCAGCAGCCCTCGACAAGCTGCAAAACTGTTTTTT,CASSPRQAAKLFF
few,.,TRBJ2-1,TRBV25-1,TGTGCCAGCAGTTATAGAAACAATGAGCAGTTCTTC,CASSYRNNEQFF
.,.,TRBJ2-2,TRBV27,TGTGCCAGCACCCCACGCCCAGGGCCCGGGGAGCTGTTTTTT,CASTPRPGPGELFF
once,.,TRBJ2-6,TRBV12-3/TRBV12-4,TGTGCCAGCAAATCCTCTGGGGCCAACGTCCTGACTTTC,CASKSSGANVLTF
.,.,TRBJ2-7,TRBV5-1,TGCGCCAGCAGCTTTCCAGGTCCCTACTCCTACGAGCAGTACTTC,CASSFPGPYSYEQYF
.,.,TRBJ1-1,TRBV4-1,TGCGCCAGCAGCCAGATAGGGAGGGTGAACACTGAAGCTTTCTTT,CASSQIGRVNTEAFF
.,TRBD2,TRBJ2-1,TRBV9,TGTGCCAGCAACACAGCGGGAAGCTCCTACAATGAGCAGTTCTTC,CASNTAGSSYNEQFF
.,.,TRBJ2-3,TRBV11-1,TGTGCCAGCAGCTACGACCCGAGGAGGGGCGGCACAGATACGCAGTATTTT,CASSYDPRRGGTDTQYF
.,.,TRBJ2-3,TRBV29-1,TGCAGCGTAAGCGGAGCAGATACGCAGTATTTT,CSVSGADTQYF
.,.,TRBJ1-5,TRBV9,TGTGCCAGCAGCCCAGGGGCCGGTGTGAATCAGCCCCAGCATTTT,CASSPGAGVNQPQHF
.,.,TRBJ2-5,TRBV7-9,TGTGCCAGCAGCAAATTAGACAGCGTAGCGACCCAGTACTTC,CASSKLDSVATQYF
.,TRBD2,TRBJ2-1,TRBV10-3,TGTGCCATCAGTGAGGCGGGGACTAGCGGTAAACCGAGCTCCTACAATGAGCAGTTCTTC,CAISEAGTSGKPSSYNEQFF
.,.,TRBJ2-7,TRBV3-1,TGTGCCAGCAGCCAAGATACACACGAGCAGTACTTC,CASSQDTHEQYF
.,TRBD1,TRBJ1-2,TRBV2,TGTGCCAGCAGGCAGGGGGCGAACAGTGGCTACACCTTC,CASRQGANSGYTF
.,.,TRBJ2-1,TRBV24-1,TGTGCCACCAGTGAAGGGCGAACCGCAAAGAATGAGCAGTTCTTC,CATSEGRTAKNEQFF
.,.,TRBJ1-2,TRBV5-1,TGCGCCAGCAGTGACCAGGCTGGCCTTGGCTACACCTTC,CASSDQAGLGYTF
once,.,TRBJ2-1,TRBV18,TGTGCCAGCGTTTGGAGGGAGTCGGACAATGAGCAGTTCTTC,CASVWRESDNEQFF
.,.,TRBJ2-7,TRBV29-1,TGCAGCGTTAGCGCGGCCACGGAAGCCTACGAGCAGTACTTC,CSVSAATEAYEQYF
.,.,TRBJ1-3,TRBV20-1,TGCAGTGCTATCCAGGGAGCCTCTGGAAACACCATATATTTT,CSAIQGASGNTIYF
.,.,TRBJ2-3,TRBV6-1,TGTGCCAGCAGGGGCCGGGACCCACTAGGGACAGATACGCAGTATTTT,CASRGRDPLGTDTQYF
.,TRBD2,TRBJ2-1,TRBV4-1,TGCGCCAGCAGCCAAGATACAGGACTAGCGGACTACAATGAGCAGTTCTTC,CASSQDTGLADYNEQFF
.,.,TRBJ2-6,TRBV14,TGTGCCAGCAGCCAAGATTTTGTCCCGACAAACGTCCTGACTTTC,CASSQDFVPTNVLTF
.,.,TRBJ2-5,TRBV27,TGTGCCGCCGGGCTGGCCCAAGAGACCCAGTACTTC,CAAGLAQETQYF
.,TRBD1,TRBJ2-5,TRBV28,TGTGCCAGCAGTTCCGGCCAGGGGGCGACTAGAATGATCCAGTACTTC,CASSSGQGATRMIQYF
.,TRBD2,TRBJ2-1,TRBV10-3,TGTGCCACCTCCGGGACTAGCGGGTCCTGGTCCTACAATGAGCAGTTCTTC,CATSGTSGSWSYNEQFF